One and the same sample provided the 31 T cell receptor beta chains below, sequenced in a study of T-cell memory formation after mild COVID-19. TCRdb independently ran MiXCR on the 5' RACE reads; one entry per CDR3 protein. Of hundreds of thousands of distinct CDR3 sequences detected, about 20% appear once; the ten largest clones hold 7.5% to 9.5%. Sequencing used PBMCs or a T cell subset sorted from them (not recorded which). These receptors originate from an adult woman who had mild COVID-19 (a few samples of this study predate the infection). Cell type and time point are not known.

This clonotype was observed at least ten times. CDR3 nucleotides: TGTGCCAGCAGTCAAAGCGGGAGGGCCTACAATGAGCAGTTCTTC. Translation gives CASSQSGRAYNEQFF. The V gene is TRBV6-2 or TRBV6-3, the J gene TRBJ2-1; TRBD2 matches at 10 bases. This CDR3 has 15 residues. Losses at the gene ends were 5 bases for V and 2 bases for J; bases not matched to a gene: 3. The germline V gene encodes CDR1 MNHEY and CDR2 SVGEGT.

The chain has TRBV29-1 and TRBJ2-7; 8 bases are shared with TRBD1. CDR1 and CDR2 from the germline V gene are SQVTM and ANQGSEA. CDR3 size: 15 residues. The trim removed 4 bases at V and 1 base at J, leaving 9 bases unmatched. The DNA for the CDR3 is TGCAGCGTTGCGGCTCAGGGGGCGCCGTCCTACGAGCAGTACTTC. As protein: CSVAAQGAPSYEQYF.

This rearrangement joins TRBV6-5 to TRBJ1-2, with a possible D match to TRBD1 (6 bases). Trimming left V 10 bases short and J 5 bases short, with 29 bases between. Per germline, CDR1 MNHEY and CDR2 SVGAGI. CDR3 length: 17 amino acids. The CDR3 DNA follows: TGTGCCACTCTCATGGTAATCACAGGGAAGGAGGGTTATGGCTACACCTTC. Translating it yields CATLMVITGKEGYGYTF.

The chain is built from TRBV5-1 and TRBJ1-1; D is ambiguous. Germline V gene data show CDR1 as SGHRS and CDR2 as YFSETQ. V lost 0 bases to trimming and J lost 0 bases, with 9 bases between them. This CDR3 contains 15 residues. CDR3 protein: CASSLEPRMNTEAFF. The DNA of the CDR3 is TGCGCCAGCAGCTTGGAACCACGTATGAACACTGAAGCTTTCTTT.

V usage is TRBV19 and J usage is TRBJ1-1; 9 nucleotides match TRBD1. After removal of 7 bases from V and 1 base from J, the junction contained 4 bases not matched to a gene. Looked up from germline, CDR1 is LNHDA and CDR2 is SQIVND (reference sequence). The CDR3 covers 14 residues. The CDR3 here is CASTLGQGNTEAFF. As DNA, the CDR3 is TGTGCCAGTACCCTGGGACAGGGGAACACTGAAGCTTTCTTT.

This chain connects TRBV24-1 to TRBJ2-7; the D gene could be TRBD1 or TRBD2 (5 bases each). Germline V gene data show CDR1 as KGHDR and CDR2 as SFDVKD. This CDR3 has 15 amino acids. V lost 6 bases to trimming and J lost 3 bases, with 17 bases between them. DNA of the CDR3: TGTGCCACCAGTACGACGCCGGGACGGTGCTACGAGCAGTACTTC. Translating gives CATSTTPGRCYEQYF.

This clonotype has only a few counts. J is TRBJ1-6 and V is TRBV5-1; D is uncertain. The V gene lost 0 bases and the J gene lost 0 bases, with 10 bases spanning the gap. CDR1 and CDR2 (germline): SGHRS, YFSETQ. The CDR3 has 17 amino acids. This CDR3 reads CASSLGGRSSYNSPLHF. CDR3 nucleotides: TGCGCCAGCAGCTTGGGAGGCAGGAGCTCCTATAATTCACCCCTCCACTTT.

There are a few counts of this clonotype. The CDR3, as DNA: TGTGCCACTAAAGGGACTAGCGGGAGGGCTTACAATGAGCAGTTCTTC. It specifies CATKGTSGRAYNEQFF. The J gene is TRBJ2-1, the V gene TRBV12-3 or TRBV12-4, with 16 positions matching TRBD2. V shed 10 bases and J 4 bases; nucleotides not matched to a gene: 7. This CDR3 contains 16 residues.

In its sample, this clonotype was seen a few times. V is TRBV6-2 or TRBV6-3 and J is TRBJ2-1; tentative D call: TRBD2 (6 bases). V was shortened by 6 bases and J by 7 bases, with 19 bases between the two germline ends. CDR3 size: 15 residues. In germline, CDR1 is MNHEY, CDR2 SVGEGT. In nucleotides, the CDR3 is TGTGCCAGCAGCCACTCCAGCACTAGCCGTAATGAGCAGTTCTTC. Encoded protein: CASSHSSTSRNEQFF.

The rearrangement uses TRBV23-1 and TRBJ1-4, with D perhaps matching TRBD1 (5 bases). TRBV23-1 is given ORF status, its function remaining uncertain. This CDR3 has 17 amino acids. V was trimmed by 7 bases and J by 5 bases, leaving 23 bases between them. CDR3 protein: CASTRGTLGPSNEKLFF. CDR3 coding DNA: TGCGCCAGCACCCGAGGAACCTTGGGACCTAGCAATGAAAAACTGTTTTTT.

This chain uses TRBV7-6 with TRBJ2-1, with D uncertain. The CDR3 consists of 16 residues. From germline, CDR1 is SGHVS and CDR2 FNYEAQ. V lost 4 bases to trimming and J lost 9 bases, with 22 bases between them. The CDR3 nucleotides read TGTGCCAGCAGCTCGCTGATCGGGCCCCCAGGCGGTGAGCAGTTCTTC. The encoded protein is CASSSLIGPPGGEQFF.

CDR3 bases: TGTGCCAGCAGCGGGACAGTATATTCACCCCTCCACTTT. Its translation: CASSGTVYSPLHF. The rearrangement links TRBV12-3 or TRBV12-4 to TRBJ1-6, with TRBD1 identical over 7 bases. There are 13 residues in the CDR3. The trim removed 6 bases at V and 8 bases at J, leaving 4 bases unmatched.

This clonotype has more than one count but fewer than ten. This chain uses TRBV7-3 with TRBJ2-5; 14 nucleotides agree with TRBD2. Trimming removed 10 bases from V and 5 bases from J; junction bases left unmatched: 9. The CDR3 is made up of 15 amino acids. Germline assignment: CDR1 SGHTA and CDR2 FQGTGA. As DNA, the CDR3 is TGTGCCACAGGGACTAGCGGGGGAGAACGGGAGACCCAGTACTTC. It is translated as CATGTSGGERETQYF.

This clonotype has only a few counts. The genes are TRBV11-2 and TRBJ1-5; possibly TRBD1 for D (5 bases). V gave up 0 bases and J gave up 3 bases, with 9 bases separating them. The CDR3 totals 15 residues. From germline, CDR1 is SGHAT and CDR2 FQNNGV. The CDR3 region has the DNA TGTGCCAGCAGCTTAGATCCAGGGTACAATCAGCCCCAGCATTTT. Its translation: CASSLDPGYNQPQHF.

This clonotype was observed a few times. The chain combines TRBV29-1 with TRBJ1-5, with no clear D. Germline CDR1 is SQVTM and CDR2 is ANQGSEA. The CDR3 length is 13 residues. V lost 5 bases and J lost 0, with 8 bases in between. DNA of the CDR3: TGCAGCGTTTCAACAGCTAGCAATCAGCCCCAGCATTTT. Amino acids: CSVSTASNQPQHF. The variable domain in full, with the rest retrieved from reference TRBV29-1 and TRBJ1-5, is SAVISQKPSRDICQRGTSLTIQCQVDSQVTMMFWYRQQPGQSLTLIATANQGSEATYESGFVIDKFPISRPNLTFSTLTVSNMSPEDSSIYLCSVSTASNQPQHFGDGTRLSIL.

This clonotype was counted only a few times. The V call is TRBV24-1, the J call TRBJ2-1, with TRBD1 identical over 8 bases. V lost 7 bases, J lost 8 bases, and 6 bases stayed unmatched. The germline CDR1 and CDR2 sequences are KGHDR and SFDVKD. The CDR3 extends over 13 amino acids. The CDR3, as DNA: TGTGCCACCAGCTCGGCAGGGGGCTATGAGCAGTTCTTC. Amino acid sequence: CATSSAGGYEQFF.

This clonotype was recorded a few times. CDR3 protein: CASSYSGTGVFEQFF. CDR3 nucleotide sequence: TGCGCCAGCAGCTACTCCGGGACAGGGGTTTTTGAGCAGTTCTTC. The rearrangement joins TRBV5-1 to TRBJ2-1; 10 nucleotides match TRBD1. This CDR3 is built from 15 residues. V shed 3 bases and J 9 bases; nucleotides not matched to a gene: 9. Germline CDR1 and CDR2: SGHRS and YFSETQ.

This clonotype was seen a handful of times. The V call is TRBV20-1, the J call TRBJ2-4; D is tentatively TRBD1 or TRBD2 (6 bases each). Germline V gene sequence: CDR1 DFQATT, CDR2 SNEGSKA (reference sequence). The CDR3 totals 14 residues. Trimming stripped 4 bases from V and 1 base from J, with 11 bases between. The CDR3 loop reads CSAIEGGAKNIQYF. As DNA, the CDR3 is TGCAGTGCTATCGAAGGGGGGGCCAAAAACATTCAGTACTTC.

In its sample, this clonotype was seen a few times. The V and J genes are TRBV6-5 and TRBJ2-3, with 9 bases identical to TRBD2. Unmatched junction bases numbered 5, after V lost 4 bases and J lost 6 bases. This CDR3 has 14 residues. Per germline, CDR1 MNHEY and CDR2 SVGAGI. The CDR3 protein is CASSFGLAPDTQYF. The CDR3 coding sequence is TGTGCCAGCAGTTTCGGACTAGCGCCGGATACGCAGTATTTT.

This clonotype turned up a few times. V gene TRBV6-5 combines with J gene TRBJ2-1; TRBD2 is a possible D gene (5 bases). The CDR3 runs to 13 residues. The germline V and J ends were trimmed by 2 bases and 6 bases, with 8 bases remaining between them. Germline values: CDR1 MNHEY, CDR2 SVGAGI. CDR3 coding DNA: TGTGCCAGCAGTTACCGCGGGCCCAATGAGCAGTTCTTC. Amino acid sequence: CASSYRGPNEQFF.

Only a few counts were recorded for this clonotype. The chain employs TRBV20-1 and TRBJ2-1; TRBD2 matches at 12 bases. The junction had 10 bases not matched to a gene; V was cut back by 3 bases and J by 7 bases. Germline assignment: CDR1 DFQATT and CDR2 SNEGSKA (reference sequence). CDR3 length: 16 amino acids. The CDR3 sequence: CSASRASGRGRNEQFF. The DNA for the CDR3 is TGCAGTGCTAGTAGGGCTAGCGGGAGGGGTAGGAATGAGCAGTTCTTC.

This clonotype was picked up a small number of times. The rearrangement uses TRBV7-3 and TRBJ2-4, with TRBD1 matching 7 bases. CDR1 and CDR2 (germline): SGHTA, FQGTGA. V was clipped by 1 base and J by 2 bases; unmatched bases: 5. The CDR3 is made up of 16 amino acids. The CDR3 here is CASSLIGGATKNIQYF. In DNA form, the CDR3 reads TGTGCCAGCAGCTTAATAGGGGGCGCGACCAAAAACATTCAGTACTTC.

The chain recombines TRBV3-1 with TRBJ2-1, with a weak D call TRBD1 (7 bases). V dropped 3 bases and J dropped 2 bases, with 11 bases sitting between them. This CDR3 spans 15 amino acids. Germline CDR1 is LGHDT and CDR2 is YNNKEL (reference sequence). The chain's CDR3 is CASSHRGATYNEQFF. The CDR3 nucleotides read TGTGCCAGCAGCCACAGGGGGGCCACCTACAATGAGCAGTTCTTC.

This clonotype was detected only a few times. For the CDR3, the DNA is TGTGCCAGCAGTTTAGGGACAATCGAAGAGACCCAGTACTTC. This gives the protein CASSLGTIEETQYF. The chain combines TRBV12-3 or TRBV12-4 with TRBJ2-5; a weak D match, TRBD1 (5 bases). The CDR3 sequence is 14 residues long. Trimming shortened V by 1 base and J by 3 bases, and 9 bases separated the two germline ends.

This clonotype turned up a few times. The V call is TRBV25-1, the J call TRBJ1-5; no clear D. Trimming took 4 bases from V and 4 from J, leaving 11 bases between them. Germline CDR1 and CDR2: MGHDK and SYGVNS. This CDR3 has 14 residues. The CDR3 DNA sequence: TGTGCCAGCAGTGCCTTGCCCAGTAATCAGCCCCAGCATTTT. Amino acids: CASSALPSNQPQHF.

This clonotype was seen a handful of times. This chain joins TRBV24-1 and TRBJ2-4; tentatively, D is TRBD1 (6 bases). V lost 1 base to trimming and J lost 8 bases, with 8 bases between them. The CDR3 is made up of 13 amino acids. Germline V gene sequence: CDR1 KGHDR, CDR2 SFDVKD. DNA for the CDR3: TGTGCCACCAGTGATTTCGAGGGGGACATTCAGTACTTC. This sequence encodes CATSDFEGDIQYF.

As DNA, the CDR3 is TGTGCCAGCAGCCCCACCGCCAGCCGTATCTACGAGCAGTACTTC. This translates into CASSPTASRIYEQYF. The genes are TRBV9 and TRBJ2-7; no firm D call. This CDR3 has 15 residues. In germline, CDR1 is SGDLS, CDR2 YYNGEE. V shed 4 bases and J shed 3 bases, with 17 bases lying between them. The full variable domain, rest sourced from reference TRBV9 and TRBJ2-7, is DSGVTQTPKHLITATGQRVTLRCSPRSGDLSVYWYQQSLDQGLQFLIQYYNGEERAKGNILERFSAQQFPDLHSELNLSSLELGDSALYFCASSPTASRIYEQYFGPGTRLTVT.

The J gene is TRBJ1-2, the V gene TRBV29-1; possibly TRBD1 for D (6 bases). The CDR3 sequence is 11 residues long. V gave up 4 bases and J gave up 9 bases, with 12 bases separating them. Germline CDR1 is SQVTM and CDR2 is ANQGSEA. CDR3 sequence: CSVVQGSSYTF. In nucleotides, the CDR3 is TGCAGCGTTGTGCAGGGGTCGAGCTACACCTTC.

There are a few counts of this clonotype. V is TRBV4-3 and J is TRBJ2-7, with D maybe TRBD1 (5 bases). The germline CDR1 and CDR2 sequences are LGHNA and YSLEER. Between the trimmed V and J ends, which lost 5 bases and 7 bases, there was a span of 21 bases. The CDR3 has 15 residues. CDR3 nucleotides: TGCGCCAGCAGCGATGGTCGAGCTGGGGCTCTGGAGCAGTACTTC. The encoded protein is CASSDGRAGALEQYF.

This chain links TRBV25-1 with TRBJ2-2, with D maybe TRBD2 (6 bases). V was clipped by 6 bases and J by 3 bases, with 14 bases between them. Germline loops: CDR1 MGHDK, CDR2 SYGVNS. The CDR3 runs 15 residues. The CDR3 sequence: CASSPGLFYTGELFF. The CDR3 coding sequence is TGTGCCAGCAGCCCGGGACTTTTTTACACCGGGGAGCTGTTTTTT. Filled out from reference TRBV25-1 and TRBJ2-2, the complete variable domain reads EADIYQTPRYLVIGTGKKITLECSQTMGHDKMYWYQQDPGMELHLIHYSYGVNSTEKGDLSSESTVSRIRTEHFPLTLESARPSHTSQYLCASSPGLFYTGELFFGEGSRLTVL.

CDR3 amino acids: CSVVAGQLVFF. For the CDR3, the DNA is TGCAGCGTTGTAGCGGGACAGTTGGTGTTTTTT. The V and J genes are TRBV29-1 and TRBJ1-4; 7 nucleotides align to TRBD1. This CDR3 region has 11 residues. Germline V gene data show CDR1 as SQVTM and CDR2 as ANQGSEA. Trimming removed 4 bases from V and 15 bases from J; junction bases left unmatched: 8.